Reported below is one TCR beta chain. Its antigen is unknown. The analysis combined second doses at about 4 or about 12 weeks. The source of the sample is a study of T cell responses to AZD1222 COVID-19 vaccine. Study-wide findings and caveats: Reports say nearly half of spike-specific TCRs go after unmutated variant regions. The donors showed a predominance of white British ancestry and of females, with possible underestimation of clonal diversity.

Using immunoSEQ multiplex PCR, the repertoire was profiled, and TCRdb retains in-frame clones only, with some absent. The sample lists about 180,000 clones, 85% to 90% occurring once. Trimming removed 1 base from V and 7 bases from J, with 1 base in between. Germline CDR1 MNHEY, CDR2 SVGEGT. The CDR3 is 11 amino acids. The TCR sequence derives from an adult who received the AZD1222 COVID-19 vaccine. This rearrangement joins TRBV6-2 or TRBV6-3 to TRBJ2-2; D is undetermined. Sequencing used peripheral blood, obtained 28 days after the second AZD1222 dose. CDR3 residues: CASSYFGELFF. The CDR3 DNA reads as TGTGCCAGCAGTTACTTCGGGGAGCTGTTTTTT.